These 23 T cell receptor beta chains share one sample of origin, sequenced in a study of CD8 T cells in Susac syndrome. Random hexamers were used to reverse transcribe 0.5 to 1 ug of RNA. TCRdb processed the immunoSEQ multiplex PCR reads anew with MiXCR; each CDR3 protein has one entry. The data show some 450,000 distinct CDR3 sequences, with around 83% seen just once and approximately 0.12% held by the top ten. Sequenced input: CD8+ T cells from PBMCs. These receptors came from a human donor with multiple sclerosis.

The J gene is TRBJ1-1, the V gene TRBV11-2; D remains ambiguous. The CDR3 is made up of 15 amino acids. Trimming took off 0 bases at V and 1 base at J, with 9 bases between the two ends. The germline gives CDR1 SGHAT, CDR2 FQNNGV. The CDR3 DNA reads TGTGCCAGCAGCTTAGAAGCTGGGGAGAACACTGAAGCTTTCTTT. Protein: CASSLEAGENTEAFF. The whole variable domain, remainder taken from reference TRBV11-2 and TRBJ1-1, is EAGVAQSPRYKIIEKRQSVAFWCNPISGHATLYWYQQILGQGPKLLIQFQNNGVVDDSQLPKDRFSAERLKGVDSTLKIQPAKLEDSAVYLCASSLEAGENTEAFFGQGTRLTVV.

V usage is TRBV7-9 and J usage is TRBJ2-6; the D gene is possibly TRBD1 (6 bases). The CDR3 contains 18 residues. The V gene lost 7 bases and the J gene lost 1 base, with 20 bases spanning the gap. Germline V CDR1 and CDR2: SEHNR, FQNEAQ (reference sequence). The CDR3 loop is CASKVPSHRESGANVLTF. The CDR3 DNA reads TGTGCCAGCAAGGTCCCGTCTCACAGGGAGTCTGGGGCCAACGTCCTGACTTTC.

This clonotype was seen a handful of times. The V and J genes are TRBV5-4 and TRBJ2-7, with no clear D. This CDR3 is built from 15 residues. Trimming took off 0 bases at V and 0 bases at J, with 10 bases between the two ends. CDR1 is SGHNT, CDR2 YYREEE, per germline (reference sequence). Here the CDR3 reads CASSLGVSYSYEQYF. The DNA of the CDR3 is TGTGCCAGCAGCTTGGGGGTCTCCTACTCCTACGAGCAGTACTTC.

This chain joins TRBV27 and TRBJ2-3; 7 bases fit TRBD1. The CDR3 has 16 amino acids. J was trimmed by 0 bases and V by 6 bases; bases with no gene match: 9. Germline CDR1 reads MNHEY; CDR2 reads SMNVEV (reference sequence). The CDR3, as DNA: TGTGCCAGCAGGCCGTCGGACAGGCCTAGCACAGATACGCAGTATTTT. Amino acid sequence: CASRPSDRPSTDTQYF.

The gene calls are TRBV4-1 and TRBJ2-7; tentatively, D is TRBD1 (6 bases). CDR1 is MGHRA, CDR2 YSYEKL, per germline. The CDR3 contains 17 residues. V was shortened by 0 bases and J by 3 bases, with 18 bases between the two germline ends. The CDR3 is CASSQEEGTPPLYEQYF. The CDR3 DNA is TGCGCCAGCAGCCAAGAGGAAGGGACACCACCCCTCTACGAGCAGTACTTC.

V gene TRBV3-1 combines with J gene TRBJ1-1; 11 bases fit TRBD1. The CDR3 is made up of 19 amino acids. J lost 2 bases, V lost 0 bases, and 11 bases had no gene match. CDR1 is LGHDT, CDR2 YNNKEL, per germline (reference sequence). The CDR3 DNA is TGTGCCAGCAGCCAAGATTTGGGACAGGGGGTTGGTTATAACACTGAAGCTTTCTTT. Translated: CASSQDLGQGVGYNTEAFF. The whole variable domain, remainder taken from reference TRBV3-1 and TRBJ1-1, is DTAVSQTPKYLVTQMGNDKSIKCEQNLGHDTMYWYKQDSKKFLKIMFSYNNKELIINETVPNRFSPKSPDKAHLNLHINSLELGDSAVYFCASSQDLGQGVGYNTEAFFGQGTRLTVV.

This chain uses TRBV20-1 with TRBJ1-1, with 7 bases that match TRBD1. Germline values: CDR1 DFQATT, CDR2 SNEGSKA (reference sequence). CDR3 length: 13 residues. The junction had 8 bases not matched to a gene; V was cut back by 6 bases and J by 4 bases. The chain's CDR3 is CSAIDRVGTEAFF. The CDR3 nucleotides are TGCAGTGCCATTGACAGGGTCGGCACTGAAGCTTTCTTT.

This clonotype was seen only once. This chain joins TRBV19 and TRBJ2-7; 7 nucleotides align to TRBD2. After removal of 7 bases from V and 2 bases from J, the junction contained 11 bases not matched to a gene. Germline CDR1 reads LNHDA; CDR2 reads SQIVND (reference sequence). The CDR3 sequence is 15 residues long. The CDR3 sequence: CASITGRDETYEQYF. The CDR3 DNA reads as TGTGCCAGTATTACGGGGAGGGACGAGACCTACGAGCAGTACTTC.

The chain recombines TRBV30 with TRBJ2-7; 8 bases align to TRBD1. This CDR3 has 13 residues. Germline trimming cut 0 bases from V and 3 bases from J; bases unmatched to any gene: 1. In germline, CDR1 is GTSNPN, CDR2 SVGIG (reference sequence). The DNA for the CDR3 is TGTGCCTGGAGTGTAACAGGGGGCTACGAGCAGTACTTC. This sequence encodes CAWSVTGGYEQYF.

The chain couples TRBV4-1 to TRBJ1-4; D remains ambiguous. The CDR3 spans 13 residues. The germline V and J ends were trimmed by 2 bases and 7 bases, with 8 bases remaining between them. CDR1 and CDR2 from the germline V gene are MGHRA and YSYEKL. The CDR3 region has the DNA TGCGCCAGCAGCCAACTTACGGGTGAAAAACTGTTTTTT. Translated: CASSQLTGEKLFF.

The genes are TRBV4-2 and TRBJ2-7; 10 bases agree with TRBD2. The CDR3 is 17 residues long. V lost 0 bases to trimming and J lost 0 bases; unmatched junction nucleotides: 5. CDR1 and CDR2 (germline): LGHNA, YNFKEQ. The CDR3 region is CASSQDRPSGSSYEQYF. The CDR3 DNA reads TGTGCCAGCAGCCAAGACCGTCCTAGCGGGAGCTCCTACGAGCAGTACTTC.

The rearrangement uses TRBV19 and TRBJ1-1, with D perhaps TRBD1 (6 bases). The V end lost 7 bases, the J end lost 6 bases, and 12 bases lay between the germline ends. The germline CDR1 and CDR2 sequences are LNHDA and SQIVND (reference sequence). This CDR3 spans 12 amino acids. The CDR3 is CASITGWAEAFF. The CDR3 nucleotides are TGTGCCAGTATCACAGGGTGGGCTGAAGCTTTCTTT.

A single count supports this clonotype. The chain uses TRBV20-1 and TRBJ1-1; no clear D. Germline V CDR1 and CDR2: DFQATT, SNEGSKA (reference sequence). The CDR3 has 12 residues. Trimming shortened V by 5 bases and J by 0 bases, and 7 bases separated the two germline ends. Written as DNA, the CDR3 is TGCAGTGCTCTCGGAATGAACACTGAAGCTTTCTTT. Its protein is CSALGMNTEAFF.

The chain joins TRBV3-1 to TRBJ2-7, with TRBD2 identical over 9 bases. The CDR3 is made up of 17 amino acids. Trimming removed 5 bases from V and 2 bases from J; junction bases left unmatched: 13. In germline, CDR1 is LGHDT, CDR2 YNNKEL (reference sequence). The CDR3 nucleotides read TGTGCCAGCAGCTTAAGAACGGCTAGCGGGGATGCCTACGAGCAGTACTTC. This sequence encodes CASSLRTASGDAYEQYF.

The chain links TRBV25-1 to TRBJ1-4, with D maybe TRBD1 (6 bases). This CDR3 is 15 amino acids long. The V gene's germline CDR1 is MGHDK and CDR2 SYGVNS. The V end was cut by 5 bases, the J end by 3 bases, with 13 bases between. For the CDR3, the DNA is TGTGCCAGCAGTCCCAAGGACAGACCTAATGAAAAACTGTTTTTT. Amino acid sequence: CASSPKDRPNEKLFF.

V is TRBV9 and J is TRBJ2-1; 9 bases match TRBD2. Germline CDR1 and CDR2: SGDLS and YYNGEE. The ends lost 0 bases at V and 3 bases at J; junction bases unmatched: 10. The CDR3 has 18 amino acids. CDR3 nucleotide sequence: TGTGCCAGCAGCGTAGCTAAATCGGCTAGCGGGATCTACAATGAGCAGTTCTTC. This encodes CASSVAKSASGIYNEQFF. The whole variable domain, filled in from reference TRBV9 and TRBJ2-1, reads DSGVTQTPKHLITATGQRVTLRCSPRSGDLSVYWYQQSLDQGLQFLIQYYNGEERAKGNILERFSAQQFPDLHSELNLSSLELGDSALYFCASSVAKSASGIYNEQFFGPGTRLTVL.

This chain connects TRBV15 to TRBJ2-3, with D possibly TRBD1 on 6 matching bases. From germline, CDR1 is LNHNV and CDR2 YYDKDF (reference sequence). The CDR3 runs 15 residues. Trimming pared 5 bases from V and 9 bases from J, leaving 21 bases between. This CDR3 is CATSSLDGGSGTQYF. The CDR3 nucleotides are TGTGCCACCAGCTCCCTTGATGGGGGCTCTGGGACGCAGTATTTT.

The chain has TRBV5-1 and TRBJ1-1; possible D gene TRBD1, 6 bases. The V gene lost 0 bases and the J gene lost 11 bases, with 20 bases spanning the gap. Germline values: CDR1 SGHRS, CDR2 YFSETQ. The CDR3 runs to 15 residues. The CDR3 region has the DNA TGCGCCAGCAGCTTGGCTAGCGAATTAAGGACAGACGCTTTCTTT. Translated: CASSLASELRTDAFF.

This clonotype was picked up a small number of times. The CDR3: CASSESNTEAFF. The CDR3 nucleotides read TGTGCCAGCAGTGAGTCAAACACTGAAGCTTTCTTT. The rearrangement joins TRBV6-1 to TRBJ1-1; D unresolved. Deletions cut 3 bases from V and 2 bases from J, with 4 bases between. Germline values: CDR1 MNHNS, CDR2 SASEGT. CDR3 size: 12 residues.

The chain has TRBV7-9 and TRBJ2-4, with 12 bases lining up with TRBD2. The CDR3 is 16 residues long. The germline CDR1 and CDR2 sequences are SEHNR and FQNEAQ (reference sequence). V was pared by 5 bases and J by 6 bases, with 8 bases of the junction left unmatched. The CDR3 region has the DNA TGTGCCAGCAGCCTCGGACTAGCGGGGTTGGGAAACATTCAGTACTTC. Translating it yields CASSLGLAGLGNIQYF.

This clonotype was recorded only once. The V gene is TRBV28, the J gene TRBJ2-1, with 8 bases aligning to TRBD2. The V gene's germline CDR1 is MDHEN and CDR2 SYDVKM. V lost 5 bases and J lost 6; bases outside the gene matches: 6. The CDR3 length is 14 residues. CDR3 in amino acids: CASSNSGGRNEQFF. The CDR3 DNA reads TGTGCCAGCAGTAATTCGGGGGGGCGCAATGAGCAGTTCTTC.

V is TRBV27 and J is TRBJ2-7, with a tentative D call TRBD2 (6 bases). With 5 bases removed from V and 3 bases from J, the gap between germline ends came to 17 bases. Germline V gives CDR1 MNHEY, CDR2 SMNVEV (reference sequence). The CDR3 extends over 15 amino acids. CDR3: CASSLRAGTFYEQYF. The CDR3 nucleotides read TGTGCCAGCAGTCTCCGGGCAGGGACTTTCTACGAGCAGTACTTC.

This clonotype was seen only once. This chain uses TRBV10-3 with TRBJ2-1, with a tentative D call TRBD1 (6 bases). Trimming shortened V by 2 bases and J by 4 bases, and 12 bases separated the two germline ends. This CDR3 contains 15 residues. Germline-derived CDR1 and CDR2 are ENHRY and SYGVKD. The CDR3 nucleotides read TGTGCCATCAGTGAGCCGGGACAAGGATACAATGAGCAGTTCTTC. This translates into CAISEPGQGYNEQFF.